The 15 T cell receptor beta chains reported below all come from one sample, sequenced in a study of T cells after yellow fever vaccination. TCRdb analysed the 5' RACE reads with MiXCR anew, one entry per CDR3 protein. The sample includes about 340,000 distinct CDR3 sequences, around 3.9% of them seen just once. The specimen was PBMCs, collected 5 days after the yellow fever booster vaccination. The receptors stem from a man aged 18 to 29 who received the YFV17D yellow fever vaccine.

This clonotype was detected ten times or more. The chain employs TRBV15 and TRBJ2-2; D not resolved. Germline V CDR1 and CDR2: LNHNV, YYDKDF (reference sequence). V shed 0 bases and J shed 2 bases, with 4 bases lying between them. This CDR3 region has 14 residues. The chain's CDR3 is CATSRDSNTGELFF. DNA of the CDR3: TGTGCCACCAGCAGAGATAGTAACACCGGGGAGCTGTTTTTT.

The rearrangement links TRBV5-1 to TRBJ2-2; D is unresolved. Between the trimmed V and J ends, which lost 4 bases and 0 bases, there was a span of 10 bases. The CDR3 runs 15 residues. Germline V gives CDR1 SGHRS, CDR2 YFSETQ. The CDR3 sequence is CASSEDGPNTGELFF. As DNA, the CDR3 is TGCGCCAGCAGCGAGGACGGTCCGAACACCGGGGAGCTGTTTTTT.

The J gene is TRBJ2-3, the V gene TRBV7-9; D unclear. The CDR3 spans 12 residues. The germline V and J ends were trimmed by 4 bases and 4 bases, with 6 bases remaining between them. The V gene's germline CDR1 is SEHNR and CDR2 FQNEAQ (reference sequence). CDR3 region: CASSSDPDTQYF. As DNA, the CDR3 is TGTGCCAGCAGCTCTGACCCAGATACGCAGTATTTT.

This clonotype was picked up many times. V gene TRBV6-2 or TRBV6-3 combines with J gene TRBJ2-5, with 11 bases aligning to TRBD2. CDR1 and CDR2 (germline): MNHEY, SVGEGT. CDR3 length equals 18 residues. The V and J ends lost 6 bases and 3 bases, in that order; junction bases with no gene match: 15. This CDR3 reads CASSHYPTGTSGEETQYF. The DNA for the CDR3 is TGTGCCAGCAGCCATTATCCAACCGGGACTAGCGGCGAAGAGACCCAGTACTTC.

This chain joins TRBV4-3 and TRBJ1-2; tentative D call: TRBD1 (5 bases). In germline, CDR1 is LGHNA, CDR2 YSLEER. V was trimmed by 0 bases and J by 6 bases, leaving 14 bases between them. The CDR3 is 15 amino acids. The CDR3 DNA reads TGCGCCAGCAGCCAAGACACAGGCCCGGAGGATGGCTACACCTTC. It specifies CASSQDTGPEDGYTF.

This clonotype was seen a few times. The V call is TRBV6-2 or TRBV6-3, the J call TRBJ2-7, with D perhaps TRBD1 (6 bases). V gave up 3 bases and J gave up 3 bases, with 12 bases separating them. The CDR3 is 14 amino acids. Germline-derived CDR1 and CDR2 are MNHEY and SVGEGT. This CDR3 is CASSYETGLYEQYV. For the CDR3, the DNA is TGTGCCAGCAGTTATGAGACAGGTCTCTACGAGCAGTACGTC.

This clonotype was observed many times. The chain links TRBV4-3 to TRBJ1-2, with 9 bases identical to TRBD1. CDR1 is LGHNA, CDR2 YSLEER, per germline. The J segment lost 5 bases and the V segment lost 0 bases, leaving 7 bases of the junction unmatched. This CDR3 has 16 amino acids. The CDR3: CASSQDPGQGIYGYTF. The CDR3 bases are TGCGCCAGCAGCCAAGACCCGGGACAGGGAATTTATGGCTACACCTTC.

This chain uses TRBV7-3 with TRBJ2-1; TRBD2 matches 8 bases. The V gene's germline CDR1 is SGHTA and CDR2 FQGTGA. The CDR3 is 16 amino acids. The J segment lost 8 bases and the V segment lost 5 bases, leaving 14 bases of the junction unmatched. Here the CDR3 DNA reads TGTGCCAGCAGCGCGGGGTTCGGTAGCGGGGTCCATGAGCAGTTCTTC. Protein product: CASSAGFGSGVHEQFF.

This sequence joins TRBV5-1 and TRBJ2-5, with D perhaps TRBD1 (5 bases). CDR3 length: 16 amino acids. V shed 4 bases and J shed 2 bases, with 18 bases lying between them. Germline V gene data show CDR1 as SGHRS and CDR2 as YFSETQ. For the CDR3, the DNA is TGCGCCAGCAGCCTCACGCCAGGGCCCCTTCAAGAGACCCAGTACTTC. Its translation: CASSLTPGPLQETQYF.

The rearrangement links TRBV19 to TRBJ1-1, with 8 nucleotides matching TRBD1. There are 14 residues in the CDR3. Trimming removed 10 bases from V and 3 bases from J; junction bases left unmatched: 10. Looked up from germline, CDR1 is LNHDA and CDR2 is SQIVND (reference sequence). The CDR3 bases are TGTGCCACCTACCCCGACAGGGGATACACTGAAGCTTTCTTT. Protein sequence: CATYPDRGYTEAFF.

At least ten counts were recorded for this clonotype. The chain has TRBV10-3 and TRBJ2-5; D perhaps matches TRBD2 (5 bases). The CDR3 totals 14 residues. Germline CDR1 ENHRY, CDR2 SYGVKD. Trimming removed 4 bases from V and 5 bases from J, with 14 bases in between. The CDR3 region is CAISGRGGRETQYF. The CDR3 bases are TGTGCCATCAGTGGACGAGGAGGACGGGAGACCCAGTACTTC.

This clonotype was observed a few times. The chain recombines TRBV5-1 with TRBJ2-1, with 8 bases lining up with TRBD1. The CDR3 totals 15 residues. V dropped 4 bases and J dropped 11; count of bases not matched to a gene: 14. Germline CDR1 and CDR2: SGHRS and YFSETQ. The chain's CDR3 is CASSSRTGSGDKQFF. The CDR3 region has the DNA TGCGCCAGCAGCAGTAGGACAGGGTCCGGTGATAAGCAGTTCTTC.

This clonotype was recorded at least ten times. The rearrangement uses TRBV29-1 and TRBJ2-3, with 9 bases fitting TRBD2. This CDR3 has 16 amino acids. The J segment lost 9 bases and the V segment lost 3 bases, leaving 16 bases of the junction unmatched. Germline-derived CDR1 and CDR2 are SQVTM and ANQGSEA. This CDR3 is CSVDQRGALGGGTQYF. CDR3 bases: TGCAGCGTTGACCAGCGGGGGGCCCTCGGTGGGGGAACGCAGTATTTT.

This clonotype has just one count. V usage is TRBV5-1 and J usage is TRBJ2-5; the D gene is possibly TRBD1 (5 bases). The ends were cut back, 4 bases at V and 2 bases at J, with 15 bases in the middle. Germline V CDR1 and CDR2: SGHRS, YFSETQ. The CDR3 is 15 amino acids. Written as DNA, the CDR3 is TGCGCCAGCAGCGATCCGTCAGGGCCTCAAGAGACCCAGTACTTC. Amino acid sequence: CASSDPSGPQETQYF.

The chain has TRBV6-5 and TRBJ2-7; no clear D gene. Germline V gene sequence: CDR1 MNHEY, CDR2 SVGAGI. Trimming stripped 2 bases from V and 7 bases from J, with 12 bases between. CDR3 length: 13 amino acids. The CDR3 DNA is TGTGCCAGCAGTTACGGCTCCCAGGTGGAGCAGTACTTC. Translation gives CASSYGSQVEQYF.